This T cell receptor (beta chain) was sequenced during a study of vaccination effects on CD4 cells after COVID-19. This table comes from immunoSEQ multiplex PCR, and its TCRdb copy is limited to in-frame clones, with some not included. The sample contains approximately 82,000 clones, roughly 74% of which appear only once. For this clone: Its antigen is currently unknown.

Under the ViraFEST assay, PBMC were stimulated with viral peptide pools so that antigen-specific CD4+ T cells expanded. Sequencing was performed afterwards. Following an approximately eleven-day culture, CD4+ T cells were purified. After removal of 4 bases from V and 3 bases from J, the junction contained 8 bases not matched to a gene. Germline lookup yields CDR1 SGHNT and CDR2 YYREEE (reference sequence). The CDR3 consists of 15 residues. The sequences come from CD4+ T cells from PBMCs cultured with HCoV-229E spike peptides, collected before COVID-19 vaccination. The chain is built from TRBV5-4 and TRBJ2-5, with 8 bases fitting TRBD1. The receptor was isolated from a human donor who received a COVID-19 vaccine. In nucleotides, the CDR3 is TGTGCCAGCAGCCTGCAGGGGGCAGGGGAAGAGACCCAGTACTTC. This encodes CASSLQGAGEETQYF.